The 2 T cell receptor beta chains below all came from one sample that was sequenced in a study of shared clonotypes between healthy human individuals. Clones were read by immunoSEQ multiplex PCR, and TCRdb kept only the in-frame ones, dropping some. The sample has roughly 500,000 clones, 76% seen once. Sequenced input: PBMCs. These receptors all stem from a woman between 40 and 50 years old in good health. Some clones in this sample may be carry-over from other donors' samples.

The chain links TRBV5-6 to TRBJ1-2; 10 bases agree with TRBD1. The CDR3 contains 13 residues. Trimming removed 4 bases from V and 6 bases from J; junction bases left unmatched: 3. Germline assignment: CDR1 SGHDT and CDR2 YYEEEE. CDR3 coding DNA: TGTGCCAGCAGCGTAGACAGGGGGCATGGCTACACCTTC. The encoded protein is CASSVDRGHGYTF.

This rearrangement joins TRBV5-1 to TRBJ2-7; D unclear. The CDR3 consists of 14 residues. Deletions cut 1 base from V and 3 bases from J, with 11 bases between. Looked up from germline, CDR1 is SGHRS and CDR2 is YFSETQ. The CDR3 nucleotides are TGCGCCAGCAGCTTGTCAGTGACCGGCTACGAGCAGTACTTC. It codes for CASSLSVTGYEQYF. The variable domain in full, completed from reference TRBV5-1 and TRBJ2-7, reads KAGVTQTPRYLIKTRGQQVTLSCSPISGHRSVSWYQQTPGQGLQFLFEYFSETQRNKGNFPGRFSGRQFSNSRSEMNVSTLELGDSALYLCASSLSVTGYEQYFGPGTRLTVT.